These T cell receptor beta chains were read from a single sample in a study of blood T cell repertoires in COVID-19. The method was immunoSEQ multiplex PCR; TCRdb's version includes in-frame clones alone and lacks a portion of them. The top ten hold about 1.8% of the sample, which has 150,000 to 180,000 clones, roughly 78% seen once. The sequencing input was peripheral blood. The receptors come from a man at least 80 years old with acute or convalescent COVID-19. Each CDR3 is given with its conserved first and last residue. A D gene is named only where the DNA matches it firmly. Clone size, where shown, is once, few, many, or a class for clones that have expanded.

d_call	v_call	j_call	cdr3_length	clone_size	cdr3_nt	cdr3_aa
-	TRBV15	TRBJ2-1	11	-	TGTGCCACCAGCAGAGATAGCGAGCAGTTCTTC	CATSRDSEQFF
TRBD2	TRBV19	TRBJ2-2	17	-	TGTGCCAGTAGTATAGGTTTGCTAGCGGGGAACACCGGGGAGCTGTTTTTT	CASSIGLLAGNTGELFF
-	TRBV5-4	TRBJ1-2	12	few	TGTGCCAGCAGGGCGGGGAACTATGGCTACACCTTC	CASRAGNYGYTF
-	TRBV2	TRBJ1-1	15	few	TGTGCCAGCAGGCCCTCGGGGGGCGGGCGGACTGAAGCTTTCTTT	CASRPSGGGRTEAFF
-	TRBV5-4	TRBJ2-3	13	-	TGTGCCAGCAGCTTGCGGGGCACAGATACGCAGTATTTT	CASSLRGTDTQYF
TRBD2	TRBV7-9	TRBJ2-7	14	-	TGTGCCAGCAGCGCGGGACTAGCGGGCGCCTGGACGTACTTC	CASSAGLAGAWTYF
TRBD2	TRBV11-3	TRBJ2-5	14	-	TGTGCCAGCAGCTGGGGACTAGCGAAAGAGACCCAGTACTTC	CASSWGLAKETQYF
-	TRBV18	TRBJ1-5	13	-	TGTGCCAGCTCAACAGGCGGCAATCAGCCCCAGCATTTT	CASSTGGNQPQHF
-	TRBV29-1	TRBJ1-1	13	-	TGCAGCGTTGAATCCAGGATGAACACTGAAGCTTTCTTT	CSVESRMNTEAFF
-	TRBV4-2	TRBJ1-5	14	few	TGTGCCAGCAGCCAAGATCTACTTGTTCAGCCCCAGCATTTT	CASSQDLLVQPQHF
-	TRBV5-4	TRBJ2-3	16	-	TGTGCCAGCAGCTTGGCCAGGGGCTATAGCACAGATACGCAGTATTTT	CASSLARGYSTDTQYF
TRBD1	TRBV5-1	TRBJ1-6	14	-	TGCGCCAGCAGCTCCTCCAGGGGGAATTCACCCCTCCACTTT	CASSSSRGNSPLHF
TRBD2	TRBV11-2	TRBJ2-1	20	many	TGTGCCAGCAGCTTAGAGACCGGGACTAGCTGGACGAGCTCCTACAATGAGCAGTTCTTC	CASSLETGTSWTSSYNEQFF
-	TRBV30	TRBJ1-5	13	-	TGTGCCTGGAGCCCTTCCTTCAATCAGCCCCAGCATTTT	CAWSPSFNQPQHF